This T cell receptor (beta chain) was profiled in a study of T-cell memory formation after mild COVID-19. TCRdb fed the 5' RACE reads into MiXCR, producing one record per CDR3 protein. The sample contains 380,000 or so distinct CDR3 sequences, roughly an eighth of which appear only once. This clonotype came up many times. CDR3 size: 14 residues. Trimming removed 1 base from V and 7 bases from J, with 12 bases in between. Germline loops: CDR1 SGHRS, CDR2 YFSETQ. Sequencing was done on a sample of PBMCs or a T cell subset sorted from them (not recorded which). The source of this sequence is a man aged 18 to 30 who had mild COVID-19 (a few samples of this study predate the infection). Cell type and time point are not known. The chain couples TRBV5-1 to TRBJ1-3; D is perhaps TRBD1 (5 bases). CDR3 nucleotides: TGCGCCAGCAGCTTGTACGGGGACGGCAACACCATATATTTT. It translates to CASSLYGDGNTIYF.